The entry that follows covers one T cell receptor beta chain sequence. The data originate from a study of blood T cell repertoires in COVID-19. Study-wide background: Sites across the United States, Italy and Spain contributed samples from acute and convalescent COVID-19. Nucleic acid was either cDNA or gDNA, and it came from T cells, B-cell-depleted T cells, or PBMCs.

Original handling: Estimation of nucleated cell counts relied on the amplification of reference gene primers. Repertoires were generated with immunoSEQ multiplex PCR, while TCRdb's copy carries only in-frame clones and drops some. The DNA gave D and trimming, while V, J and clone size come from that table. The sample yields some 150,000 clones, 78% seen once. Germline V lookup: CDR1 KGHSH, CDR2 LQKENI. The CDR3 totals 16 residues. The germline V and J ends were trimmed by 2 bases and 0 bases, with 13 bases remaining between them. The source is a woman of 80 years or more with acute or convalescent COVID-19. The source material was peripheral blood. This rearrangement joins TRBV18 to TRBJ1-2; D call uncertain. As DNA, the CDR3 is TGTGCCAGCTCACCAGAAAGTGCGAAAACTAACTATGGCTACACCTTC. Amino acid sequence: CASSPESAKTNYGYTF.